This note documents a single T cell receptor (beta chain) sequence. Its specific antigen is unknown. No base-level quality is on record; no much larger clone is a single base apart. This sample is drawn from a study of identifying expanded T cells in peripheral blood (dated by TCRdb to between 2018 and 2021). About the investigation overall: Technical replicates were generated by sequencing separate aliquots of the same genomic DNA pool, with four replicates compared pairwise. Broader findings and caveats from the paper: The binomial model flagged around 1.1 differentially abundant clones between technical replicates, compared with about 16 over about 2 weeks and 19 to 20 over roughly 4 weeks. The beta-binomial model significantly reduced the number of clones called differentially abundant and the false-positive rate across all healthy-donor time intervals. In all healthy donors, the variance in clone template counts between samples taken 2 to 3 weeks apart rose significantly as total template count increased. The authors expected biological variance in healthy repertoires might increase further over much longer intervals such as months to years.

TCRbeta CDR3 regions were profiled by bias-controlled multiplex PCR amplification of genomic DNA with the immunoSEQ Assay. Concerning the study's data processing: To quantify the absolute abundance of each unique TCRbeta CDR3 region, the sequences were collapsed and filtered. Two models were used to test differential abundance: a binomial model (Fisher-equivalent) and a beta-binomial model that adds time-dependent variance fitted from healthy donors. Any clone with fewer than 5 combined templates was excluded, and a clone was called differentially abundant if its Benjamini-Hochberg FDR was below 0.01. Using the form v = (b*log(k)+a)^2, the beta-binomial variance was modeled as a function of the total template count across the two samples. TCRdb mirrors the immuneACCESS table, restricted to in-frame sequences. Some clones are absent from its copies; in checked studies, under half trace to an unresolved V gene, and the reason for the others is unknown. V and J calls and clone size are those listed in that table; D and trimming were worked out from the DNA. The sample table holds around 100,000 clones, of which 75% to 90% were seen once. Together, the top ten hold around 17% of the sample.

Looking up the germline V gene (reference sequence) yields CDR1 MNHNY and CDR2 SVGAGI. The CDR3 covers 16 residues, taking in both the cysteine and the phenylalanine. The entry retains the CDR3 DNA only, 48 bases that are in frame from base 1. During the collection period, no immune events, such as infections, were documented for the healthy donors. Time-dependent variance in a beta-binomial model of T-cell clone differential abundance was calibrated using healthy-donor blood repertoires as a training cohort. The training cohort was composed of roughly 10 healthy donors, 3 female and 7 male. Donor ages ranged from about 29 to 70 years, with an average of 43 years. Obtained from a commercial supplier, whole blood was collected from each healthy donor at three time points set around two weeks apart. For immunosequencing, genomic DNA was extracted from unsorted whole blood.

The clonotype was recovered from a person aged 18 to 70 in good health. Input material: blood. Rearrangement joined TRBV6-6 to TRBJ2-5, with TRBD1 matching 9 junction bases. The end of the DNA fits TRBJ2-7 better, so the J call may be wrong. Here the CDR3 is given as CASSTGTGMLVYEQYF. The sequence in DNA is TGTGCCAGCAGTACCGGGACAGGGATGTTGGTGTACGAGCAGTACTTC.